These T cell receptor beta chains were read from a single sample in a study of CD8+ T cells in alopecia areata. Method: immunoSEQ multiplex PCR; TCRdb's copy keeps in-frame clones and lacks some. Of about 11,000 clones listed, over 60% were seen once; the top ten hold just over 14%. Material for sequencing was skin. These receptors all stem from a human donor with alopecia areata. Both conserved end residues are part of each CDR3. Fields, in order: CDR3 protein, CDR3 DNA, clone size, V gene, D gene, J gene. A D gene is named only where the DNA matches it firmly. For some rows the clone size is stated as once, few or many, or as a class when expanded; others skip it.

CDR3 protein: CASTNPRGGTYNEQFF
CDR3 DNA: TGTGCCAGCACCAACCCTCGCGGGGGTACCTACAATGAGCAGTTCTTC
clone size: NA
V gene: TRBV6-6
D gene: TRBD2
J gene: TRBJ2-1

CDR3 protein: CASSLGQGEGYTF
CDR3 DNA: TGTGCCAGCAGCTTAGGACAGGGAGAAGGCTACACCTTC
clone size: few
V gene: TRBV7-2
D gene: TRBD1
J gene: TRBJ1-2

CDR3 protein: CASSLLDNEQFF
CDR3 DNA: TGTGCCAGCAGCCTCCTGGACAATGAGCAGTTCTTC
clone size: few
V gene: TRBV5-8
D gene: NA
J gene: TRBJ2-1

CDR3 protein: CSRSQDIDRGNTEAFF
CDR3 DNA: TGCTCCAGAAGCCAAGATATTGACAGGGGGAACACTGAAGCTTTCTTT
clone size: NA
V gene: TRBV4-1
D gene: TRBD1
J gene: TRBJ1-1

CDR3 protein: CSVPDSHFYGYTF
CDR3 DNA: TGCAGCGTTCCGGACAGTCACTTCTATGGCTACACCTTC
clone size: NA
V gene: TRBV29-1
D gene: NA
J gene: TRBJ1-2

CDR3 protein: CASSISGRKPGGTYEQYF
CDR3 DNA: TGTGCCAGCAGCATCAGCGGGAGAAAGCCGGGAGGAACCTACGAGCAGTACTTC
clone size: NA
V gene: TRBV7-9
D gene: TRBD2
J gene: TRBJ2-7

CDR3 protein: CASSLARLAGDTQYF
CDR3 DNA: TGTGCCAGCAGCTTAGCGCGTCTAGCGGGAGATACGCAGTATTTT
clone size: NA
V gene: TRBV7-8
D gene: TRBD2
J gene: TRBJ2-3

CDR3 protein: CASKSVAGASTDTQYF
CDR3 DNA: TGTGCCAGTAAAAGCGTGGCAGGGGCTAGCACAGATACGCAGTATTTT
clone size: NA
V gene: TRBV19
D gene: NA
J gene: TRBJ2-3

CDR3 protein: CASSSSAAMNTEAFF
CDR3 DNA: TGTGCCAGCAGTTCTAGTGCGGCTATGAACACTGAAGCTTTCTTT
clone size: NA
V gene: TRBV28
D gene: NA
J gene: TRBJ1-1

CDR3 protein: CASSPSFSGGNEQFF
CDR3 DNA: TGTGCCAGCAGTCCTTCTTTCTCAGGGGGGAATGAGCAGTTCTTC
clone size: NA
V gene: TRBV13
D gene: NA
J gene: TRBJ2-1

CDR3 protein: CASSSQGRRNSPLHF
CDR3 DNA: TGCGCCAGCAGCTCACAGGGAAGGAGAAATTCACCCCTCCACTTT
clone size: NA
V gene: TRBV5-1
D gene: NA
J gene: TRBJ1-6

CDR3 protein: CASSFYDLGETQYF
CDR3 DNA: TGTGCCAGCAGCTTCTATGACTTGGGGGAGACCCAGTACTTC
clone size: NA
V gene: TRBV5-6
D gene: NA
J gene: TRBJ2-5

CDR3 protein: CASLGAGHGYTF
CDR3 DNA: TGTGCCAGCCTAGGGGCAGGGCATGGCTACACCTTC
clone size: NA
V gene: TRBV28
D gene: NA
J gene: TRBJ1-2

CDR3 protein: CASSSIAGAQHF
CDR3 DNA: TGTGCCAGCAGTTCTATCGCTGGGGCCCAGCATTTT
clone size: NA
V gene: TRBV6-5
D gene: NA
J gene: TRBJ1-5

CDR3 protein: CASSLDGSKYEQYF
CDR3 DNA: TGTGCCAGCAGCTTAGACGGGAGTAAATACGAGCAGTACTTC
clone size: NA
V gene: TRBV11-2
D gene: NA
J gene: TRBJ2-7

CDR3 protein: CASSARTANEKLFF
CDR3 DNA: TGTGCCAGCAGCGCTCGGACAGCTAATGAAAAACTGTTTTTT
clone size: NA
V gene: TRBV7-9
D gene: NA
J gene: TRBJ1-4

CDR3 protein: CASTIRGAGTEAFF
CDR3 DNA: TGTGCCAGCACCATCCGGGGGGCCGGCACTGAAGCTTTCTTT
clone size: NA
V gene: TRBV6-9
D gene: NA
J gene: TRBJ1-1

CDR3 protein: CASTSRWVQLSNEQFF
CDR3 DNA: TGTGCCAGCACCTCACGGTGGGTTCAACTCTCCAATGAGCAGTTCTTC
clone size: NA
V gene: TRBV5-6
D gene: NA
J gene: TRBJ2-1

CDR3 protein: CSVVATRPLSYEQYF
CDR3 DNA: TGCAGCGTCGTGGCGACGAGACCGCTATCCTACGAGCAGTACTTC
clone size: NA
V gene: TRBV29-1
D gene: NA
J gene: TRBJ2-7

CDR3 protein: CASGVPGLAKNIQYF
CDR3 DNA: TGTGCCAGTGGGGTACCGGGATTAGCCAAAAACATTCAGTACTTC
clone size: NA
V gene: TRBV2
D gene: NA
J gene: TRBJ2-4

CDR3 protein: CASSQVAGPLEAQHF
CDR3 DNA: TGCGCCAGCAGCCAAGTTGCGGGGCCGCTGGAGGCCCAGCATTTT
clone size: NA
V gene: TRBV4-1
D gene: NA
J gene: TRBJ1-5

CDR3 protein: CASSLGVRLRGHEQYF
CDR3 DNA: TGTGCCAGCAGCTTAGGTGTCCGTCTCCGGGGCCACGAGCAGTACTTC
clone size: NA
V gene: TRBV7-8
D gene: NA
J gene: TRBJ2-7